The sequence of this T cell receptor (beta chain) was determined in a study of patients and donors after allogeneic stem cell transplantation. Trimming removed 1 base from V and 5 bases from J; junction bases left unmatched: 11. The CDR3 has 17 residues. Germline lookup yields CDR1 SEHNR and CDR2 FQNEAQ (reference sequence). MiXCR was run by TCRdb on the RT-PCR reads, yielding one entry per CDR3 protein. This sample yields 20,000 or so distinct CDR3 sequences, of which approximately 4.4% are seen a single time; about 37% belongs to the top ten. This clonotype has a handful of counts. The clonotype was recovered from a human donor who was either an allogeneic HSCT recipient or a stem cell or donor lymphocyte infusion donor (not recorded which). It is not recorded whose cells these are; they may come from a transplant donor. The sequenced material came from blood, either unsorted or a sorted T cell fraction (not recorded which). The genes are TRBV7-9 and TRBJ2-5, with 9 bases aligning to TRBD2. CDR3 protein: CASSLGQAGGALETQYF. CDR3 DNA: TGTGCCAGCAGCTTAGGGCAAGCGGGGGGAGCGCTGGAGACCCAGTACTTC.